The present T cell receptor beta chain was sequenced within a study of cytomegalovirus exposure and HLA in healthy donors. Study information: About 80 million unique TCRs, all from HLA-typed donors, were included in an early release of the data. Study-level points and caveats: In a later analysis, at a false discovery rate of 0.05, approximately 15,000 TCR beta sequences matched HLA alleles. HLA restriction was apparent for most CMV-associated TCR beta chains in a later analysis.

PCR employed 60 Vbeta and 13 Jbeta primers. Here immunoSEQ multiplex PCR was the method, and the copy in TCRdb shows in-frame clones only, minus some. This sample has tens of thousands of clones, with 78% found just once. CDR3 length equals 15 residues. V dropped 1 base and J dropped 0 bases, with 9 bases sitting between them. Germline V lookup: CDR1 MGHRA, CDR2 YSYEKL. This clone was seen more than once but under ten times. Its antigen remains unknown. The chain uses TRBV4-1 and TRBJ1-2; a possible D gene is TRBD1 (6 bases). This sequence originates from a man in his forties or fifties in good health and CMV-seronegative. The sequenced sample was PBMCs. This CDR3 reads CASSQGQVTNYGYTF. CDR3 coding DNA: TGCGCCAGCAGCCAAGGACAGGTGACTAACTATGGCTACACCTTC.